The 16 T cell receptor beta chains below were found in one sample sequenced in a study of a mutant IDH1 vaccine in newly diagnosed glioma. The method was immunoSEQ multiplex PCR; TCRdb's version includes in-frame clones alone and lacks a portion of them. In the table there are tens of thousands of clones, about 74% of which are singletons. Described time point: week 35, safety follow-up. The investigators gave 300 ug of mutant IDH1 20-mer peptide in each vaccine dose, together with topical imiquimod. No cognate antigen is known for these TCRs. The sequences come from PBMCs, collected from a glioma patient whose treatment included an IDH1 peptide vaccine. Receptors originate from a man in his fifties with glioma.

CDR3 in DNA: TGCAGCGTTCATGGACAGGTGAACACCGGGGAGCTGTTTTTT. As protein: CSVHGQVNTGELFF. The chain couples TRBV29-1 to TRBJ2-2; 7 bases line up with TRBD1. Trimming cost V 5 bases and J 1 base; bases outside gene matches: 4. Germline V gene data show CDR1 as SQVTM and CDR2 as ANQGSEA. This CDR3 is built from 14 residues.

The gene calls are TRBV5-6 and TRBJ2-7; 13 bases are a match to TRBD2. The CDR3 totals 14 residues. Germline lookup yields CDR1 SGHDT and CDR2 YYEEEE. V shed 3 bases, J shed 7 bases, and the junction held 4 bases outside the gene matches. The DNA of the CDR3 is TGTGCCAGCAGCTCGACTAGCGGGGGGTTTGAGCAGTACTTC. It encodes CASSSTSGGFEQYF.

In its sample, this clone ranks as medium-sized. The identical CDR3 is also encoded by other nucleotide sequences in the sample. The chain recombines TRBV30 with TRBJ1-2; no reliable D call. CDR3 size: 10 residues. V shed 5 bases and J shed 4 bases, with 5 bases lying between them. Germline V CDR1 and CDR2: GTSNPN, SVGIG (reference sequence). As DNA, the CDR3 is TGTGCCTGGCGCGGCTATGGCTACACCTTC. Its translation is CAWRGYGYTF.

V usage is TRBV5-4 and J usage is TRBJ1-2; a weak D match, TRBD1 (6 bases). The CDR3 consists of 13 residues. Germline-derived CDR1 and CDR2 are SGHNT and YYREEE (reference sequence). Trimming stripped 1 base from V and 6 bases from J, with 10 bases between. CDR3 in DNA: TGTGCCAGCAGCTTGTGGGGGGCTGATGGCTACACCTTC. Translation: CASSLWGADGYTF.

The J gene is TRBJ2-6, the V gene TRBV5-1; perhaps D is TRBD1 or TRBD2 (6 bases each). Germline V gene lookup returns CDR1 SGHRS and CDR2 YFSETQ. This CDR3 spans 16 amino acids. With 0 bases removed from V and 1 base from J, the gap between germline ends came to 8 bases. This chain's CDR3 is CASSLGGASGANVLTF. CDR3 nucleotides: TGCGCCAGCAGCTTGGGGGGGGCTTCTGGGGCCAACGTCCTGACTTTC.

V is TRBV5-1 and J is TRBJ2-1, with 9 bases matching TRBD1. CDR3 length: 14 residues. Germline loops: CDR1 SGHRS, CDR2 YFSETQ. With V trimmed by 5 bases and J by 5 bases, 5 bases remained unmatched. The CDR3 reads CASRSGQGHNEQFF. CDR3 nucleotide sequence: TGCGCCAGCAGATCGGGACAGGGCCACAATGAGCAGTTCTTC.

Only one count was recorded for this clone. Other DNA sequences of this sample code for an identical CDR3. The chain recombines TRBV29-1 with TRBJ1-5, with 9 bases that match TRBD1. J lost 2 bases, V lost 7 bases, and 3 bases had no gene match. CDR3 length: 13 amino acids. Per germline, CDR1 SQVTM and CDR2 ANQGSEA. The CDR3 loop is CSAGQGGNQPQHF. CDR3 DNA: TGCAGCGCGGGACAGGGAGGCAATCAGCCCCAGCATTTT.

This clone appeared once. This chain links TRBV7-2 with TRBJ2-7; D may be TRBD2 (6 bases). The germline V gene has CDR1 SGHTA and CDR2 FQGNSA. CDR3 length: 11 amino acids. The V end lost 9 bases, the J end lost 3 bases, and 9 bases lay between the germline ends. CDR3 DNA sequence: TGTGCCAGTGGTAGCGGCTACGAGCAGTACTTC. It is translated as CASGSGYEQYF.

This chain links TRBV10-3 with TRBJ1-5; TRBD1 might be the D (5 bases). CDR3 length: 15 residues. Germline CDR1 ENHRY, CDR2 SYGVKD. The germline V and J ends were trimmed by 0 bases and 5 bases, with 11 bases remaining between them. CDR3 region: CAISESRGEHQPQHF. For the CDR3, the DNA is TGTGCCATCAGTGAGTCGCGAGGGGAACATCAGCCCCAGCATTTT.

This clone has a handful of counts. The V call is TRBV15, the J call TRBJ1-3; no firm D call. Trimming shortened V by 0 bases and J by 3 bases, and 0 bases separated the two germline ends. The CDR3 extends over 12 amino acids. The germline gives CDR1 LNHNV, CDR2 YYDKDF (reference sequence). CDR3 coding DNA: TGTGCCACCAGCAGAGATGGAAACACCATATATTTT. Protein sequence: CATSRDGNTIYF.

The rearrangement uses TRBV9 and TRBJ2-2, with 12 nucleotides matching TRBD2. The CDR3 covers 15 residues. Unmatched junction bases numbered 2, after V lost 4 bases and J lost 4 bases. CDR1 and CDR2 (germline): SGDLS, YYNGEE. CDR3 coding DNA: TGTGCCAGCAGCTCGACTAGCGGGGGCACCGGGGAGCTGTTTTTT. Its protein is CASSSTSGGTGELFF.

The chain is built from TRBV30 and TRBJ2-4; TRBD1 matches at 7 bases. This CDR3 contains 15 residues. Germline CDR1 is GTSNPN and CDR2 is SVGIG (reference sequence). The trim removed 3 bases at V and 1 base at J, leaving 6 bases unmatched. CDR3: CAWRIQGTAKNIQYF. CDR3 nucleotide sequence: TGTGCCTGGAGGATACAGGGGACGGCCAAAAACATTCAGTACTTC.

This rearrangement joins TRBV5-1 to TRBJ1-1; a weak D match, TRBD1 (5 bases). Trimming stripped 4 bases from V and 3 bases from J, with 16 bases between. Germline V gives CDR1 SGHRS, CDR2 YFSETQ. CDR3 size: 15 residues. The chain's CDR3 is CASSAGGAVHTEAFF. The CDR3 nucleotides read TGCGCCAGCAGCGCCGGCGGGGCCGTGCACACTGAAGCTTTCTTT.

The chain employs TRBV27 and TRBJ1-1; 7 bases are a match to TRBD1. Losses at the gene ends were 8 bases for V and 1 base for J; bases not matched to a gene: 1. Germline CDR1 is MNHEY and CDR2 is SMNVEV (reference sequence). The CDR3 loop spans 12 amino acids. CDR3 loop: CASGTANTEAFF. DNA of the CDR3: TGTGCCAGCGGGACAGCGAACACTGAAGCTTTCTTT.

The chain combines TRBV29-1 with TRBJ2-1; D unresolved. V lost 4 bases and J lost 7, with 5 bases in between. There are 10 residues in the CDR3. The germline V gene has CDR1 SQVTM and CDR2 ANQGSEA. This CDR3 reads CSVGANEQFF. CDR3 DNA: TGCAGCGTTGGGGCTAATGAGCAGTTCTTC.

The chain is built from TRBV5-4 and TRBJ2-6, with no clear D. The CDR3 runs to 14 residues. Deletions cut 0 bases from V and 4 bases from J, with 5 bases between. The germline V gene encodes CDR1 SGHNT and CDR2 YYREEE (reference sequence). The CDR3 sequence is CASSLEAGANVLTF. The DNA of the CDR3 is TGTGCCAGCAGCTTGGAGGCCGGGGCCAACGTCCTGACTTTC.